These 7 T cell receptor beta chains came from one sample sequenced in a study of neurological immune-mediated disorders. One entry per CDR3 protein results from TCRdb running MiXCR on the 5' RACE reads. The data show approximately 86,000 distinct CDR3 sequences, around 2.6% seen once. Sequencing used PBMCs. The origin of the receptors is a woman aged 25 to 39 with multiple sclerosis.

In its sample, this clonotype was seen many times. The gene calls are TRBV20-1 and TRBJ2-7; 12 bases align to TRBD2. The trim removed 3 bases at V and 4 bases at J, leaving 10 bases unmatched. CDR3 length: 16 residues. In germline, CDR1 is DFQATT, CDR2 SNEGSKA (reference sequence). In nucleotides, the CDR3 is TGCAGTGCTAGGACTAGCGGGAGAAGGCGGTTGTACGAGCAGTACTTC. It encodes CSARTSGRRRLYEQYF.

This clonotype was seen ten or more times. This chain joins TRBV20-1 and TRBJ2-1; a weak D match, TRBD2 (6 bases). Germline V gene data show CDR1 as DFQATT and CDR2 as SNEGSKA (reference sequence). Trimming pared 5 bases from V and 13 bases from J, leaving 27 bases between. This CDR3 region has 15 residues. The CDR3 spells CSASKSSLRGVPQFF. DNA for the CDR3: TGCAGTGCTTCTAAATCGAGTCTGCGGGGCGTCCCTCAGTTCTTC.

In its sample, this clonotype was seen many times. This chain uses TRBV11-2 with TRBJ2-1; no definite D call. Germline V CDR1 and CDR2: SGHAT, FQNNGV. Trimming removed 2 bases at V and 4 bases at J, with 15 bases between. The CDR3 totals 16 residues. The CDR3 DNA is TGTGCCAGCAGCTTAAGAGGTGGGATTTTGTACAATGAGCAGTTCTTC. Protein product: CASSLRGGILYNEQFF.

The table lists this clonotype with many counts. This chain links TRBV29-1 with TRBJ2-5, with TRBD2 matching over 7 bases. The junction had 8 bases not matched to a gene; V was cut back by 4 bases and J by 6 bases. The CDR3 has 13 residues. CDR1 SQVTM and CDR2 ANQGSEA come from the germline V gene. CDR3 amino acids: CSVVRGGGQTQYF. The CDR3 nucleotides read TGCAGCGTTGTGCGCGGGGGTGGTCAGACCCAGTACTTC.

The table lists this clonotype with many counts. V usage is TRBV15 and J usage is TRBJ2-3; 7 positions match TRBD2. Germline lookup yields CDR1 LNHNV and CDR2 YYDKDF (reference sequence). This CDR3 region has 13 residues. The trim removed 8 bases at V and 0 bases at J, leaving 2 bases unmatched. In DNA, the CDR3 is TGTGCCACCCGGGGGGTAAGCACAGATACGCAGTATTTT. Amino acid sequence: CATRGVSTDTQYF.

This clonotype was detected ten times or more. The genes are TRBV20-1 and TRBJ2-1; 9 nucleotides line up with TRBD2. CDR3 size: 14 residues. Germline trimming cut 3 bases from V and 4 bases from J; bases unmatched to any gene: 4. The germline gives CDR1 DFQATT, CDR2 SNEGSKA (reference sequence). CDR3: CSASLAGRYNEQFF. Written as DNA, the CDR3 is TGCAGTGCTAGCCTAGCGGGAAGGTACAATGAGCAGTTCTTC.

This clonotype has ten or more counts. The chain couples TRBV24-1 to TRBJ2-7, with a tentative D call TRBD2 (5 bases). The CDR3 has 11 residues. Trimming took off 4 bases at V and 6 bases at J, with 6 bases between the two ends. The germline V gene has CDR1 KGHDR and CDR2 SFDVKD. This CDR3 is CATSDGGEQYF. The CDR3 coding sequence is TGTGCCACCAGTGACGGAGGCGAGCAGTACTTC.